Presented here are 19 T cell receptor beta chains from one specimen sequenced in a study of cytomegalovirus exposure and HLA in healthy donors. It was with 60 Vbeta and 13 Jbeta primers that the PCR ran. Profiled with immunoSEQ multiplex PCR; TCRdb holds only in-frame clones, not every one. The listing contains some 120,000 clones. Sequencing used PBMCs. These receptors were collected from a woman aged 60 to 75 in good health and CMV-seronegative.

The chain carries TRBV21-1 and TRBJ1-1; TRBD1 is the table's D call and was not checked against the DNA. TRBV21-1 is a known pseudogene. This CDR3 comprises 15 residues. CDR3 nucleotide sequence: TGTGCCAGCAGCCCGCGGACAGTAAAGAACACTGAAGCTTTCTTT. Translating gives CASSPRTVKNTEAFF.

The V call is TRBV6-1, the J call TRBJ1-5; D remains unclear. The germline V gene has CDR1 MNHNS and CDR2 SASEGT. The CDR3 consists of 15 residues. Between the trimmed V and J ends, which lost 5 bases and 0 bases, there was a span of 11 bases. CDR3 region: CASSKTVNSNQPQHF. For the CDR3, the DNA is TGTGCCAGCAGTAAGACTGTAAATAGCAATCAGCCCCAGCATTTT.

V gene TRBV9 combines with J gene TRBJ2-3; 11 bases are shared with TRBD2. Germline V CDR1 and CDR2: SGDLS, YYNGEE. Germline trimming cut 0 bases from V and 1 base from J; bases unmatched to any gene: 4. The CDR3 consists of 17 residues. CDR3 nucleotides: TGTGCCAGCAGCGTAGGGCGGGGACTAGCGGGCACAGATACGCAGTATTTT. Translated, it gives CASSVGRGLAGTDTQYF.

V gene TRBV6-1 combines with J gene TRBJ1-2; 7 bases map to TRBD1. The CDR3 is 11 amino acids. Trimming removed 10 bases from V and 4 bases from J; junction bases left unmatched: 3. Germline CDR1 reads MNHNS; CDR2 reads SASEGT. This CDR3 is CAIRDSYGYTF. In DNA, the CDR3 is TGTGCCATTCGGGACAGCTATGGCTACACCTTC.

This chain joins TRBV2 and TRBJ2-7, with D perhaps matching TRBD2 (6 bases). This CDR3 comprises 14 residues. Trimming pared 7 bases from V and 4 bases from J, leaving 17 bases between. CDR1 and CDR2 (germline): SNHLY, FYNNEI. As DNA, the CDR3 is TGTGCCAGCAAGGTTAGACTAGTAGGGTACGAGCAGTACTTC. This sequence encodes CASKVRLVGYEQYF.

The genes are TRBV5-1 and TRBJ2-5; maybe TRBD1 (5 bases). Germline CDR1 is SGHRS and CDR2 is YFSETQ. The CDR3 consists of 15 residues. V was pared by 0 bases and J by 4 bases, with 13 bases between. The CDR3 loop reads CASSLGQGVGETQYF. As DNA, the CDR3 is TGCGCCAGCAGCTTGGGGCAGGGCGTTGGAGAGACCCAGTACTTC.

V is TRBV19 and J is TRBJ1-2; D remains unclear. This CDR3 region has 14 residues. Germline-derived CDR1 and CDR2 are LNHDA and SQIVND (reference sequence). The ends were cut back, 3 bases at V and 0 bases at J, with 8 bases in the middle. The CDR3 DNA is TGTGCCAGTAGTATTATGGGAGCTAACTATGGCTACACCTTC. This translates into CASSIMGANYGYTF.

The chain links TRBV4-1 to TRBJ2-1, with 9 bases lining up with TRBD2. Trimming took 4 bases from V and 1 from J; bases not matched to a gene: 2. The CDR3 is 15 amino acids. Per the germline V gene, CDR1 is MGHRA and CDR2 is YSYEKL. The CDR3 here is CASSRSGSSYNEQFF. For the CDR3, the DNA is TGCGCCAGCAGCCGTAGCGGGAGTTCCTACAATGAGCAGTTCTTC.

The chain is built from TRBV6-5 and TRBJ1-4; D is perhaps TRBD1 (6 bases). Deletions cut 6 bases from V and 3 bases from J, with 11 bases between. Germline CDR1 MNHEY, CDR2 SVGAGI. The length of the CDR3 is 14 residues. In nucleotides, the CDR3 is TGTGCCAGCAGCATGGGGGCAGCTAATGAAAAACTGTTTTTT. As protein: CASSMGAANEKLFF.

The V and J genes are TRBV19 and TRBJ1-3; D not resolved. CDR1 is LNHDA and CDR2 is SQIVND in the germline V gene (reference sequence). Trimming took 4 bases from V and 0 from J, leaving 16 bases between them. There are 17 residues in the CDR3. The DNA for the CDR3 is TGTGCCAGTAGTAAAAGTGAGGCACGGAGCTCTGGAAACACCATATATTTT. This gives the protein CASSKSEARSSGNTIYF.

The rearrangement links TRBV28 to TRBJ2-7, with 10 bases that match TRBD1. Germline assignment: CDR1 MDHEN and CDR2 SYDVKM. The CDR3 sequence is 18 residues long. V was pared by 2 bases and J by 0 bases, with 10 bases of the junction left unmatched. The CDR3 loop reads CASSLRGQGRTSSYEQYF. The CDR3 region has the DNA TGTGCCAGCAGTTTAAGGGGACAGGGGCGAACGAGCTCCTACGAGCAGTACTTC.

The V gene is TRBV6-6, the J gene TRBJ2-4; TRBD2 might be the D (6 bases). V lost 2 bases to trimming and J lost 6 bases, with 14 bases between them. This CDR3 region has 15 residues. The germline V gene has CDR1 MNHNY and CDR2 SVGAGI (reference sequence). CDR3: CASSYGGAGVNIQYF. CDR3 DNA sequence: TGTGCCAGCAGTTACGGCGGGGCCGGGGTAAACATTCAGTACTTC.

V usage is TRBV30 and J usage is TRBJ1-2; 7 bases match TRBD1. CDR3 size: 15 residues. V lost 1 base, J lost 2 bases, and 7 bases stayed unmatched. CDR1 and CDR2 (germline): GTSNPN, SVGIG (reference sequence). DNA of the CDR3: TGTGCCTGGAGTGCGGGGACAGAAGGGAACTATGGCTACACCTTC. It codes for CAWSAGTEGNYGYTF.

The chain joins TRBV28 to TRBJ1-1, with 8 bases matching TRBD1. CDR1 is MDHEN, CDR2 SYDVKM, per germline. The length of the CDR3 is 15 residues. V was clipped by 6 bases and J by 4 bases; unmatched bases: 10. CDR3 coding DNA: TGTGCCAGCAGCTCGGGGGCAGGGGGCTCCACTGAAGCTTTCTTT. Translated, it gives CASSSGAGGSTEAFF. The variable domain in full, with the rest retrieved from reference TRBV28 and TRBJ1-1, is DVKVTQSSRYLVKRTGEKVFLECVQDMDHENMFWYRQDPGLGLRLIYFSYDVKMKEKGDIPEGYSVSREKKERFSLILESASTNQTSMYLCASSSGAGGSTEAFFGQGTRLTVV.

This rearrangement joins TRBV4-1 to TRBJ2-5; tentative D call: TRBD2 (6 bases). Germline V gives CDR1 MGHRA, CDR2 YSYEKL. This CDR3 comprises 16 residues. Trimming pared 8 bases from V and 4 bases from J, leaving 23 bases between. CDR3 loop: CASAEGLALGGETQYF. CDR3 nucleotide sequence: TGCGCCAGCGCCGAGGGGCTAGCGTTGGGGGGAGAGACCCAGTACTTC.

The rearrangement joins TRBV2 to TRBJ1-2; no reliable D call. The germline gives CDR1 SNHLY, CDR2 FYNNEI. Deletions cut 1 base from V and 8 bases from J, with 5 bases between. The CDR3 has 11 amino acids. CDR3 loop: CASSEGGGYTF. DNA of the CDR3: TGTGCCAGCAGTGAAGGCGGAGGCTACACCTTC. Combining the CDR3 with reference TRBV2 and TRBJ1-2 gives the whole variable domain EPEVTQTPSHQVTQMGQEVILRCVPISNHLYFYWYRQILGQKVEFLVSFYNNEISEKSEIFDDQFSVERPDGSNFTLKIRSTKLEDSAMYFCASSEGGGYTFGSGTRLTVV.

The J gene is TRBJ2-5, the V gene TRBV30, with TRBD2 matching over 7 bases. The J call may be incorrect, as the DNA end agrees better with TRBJ2-7. In germline, CDR1 is GTSNPN, CDR2 SVGIG (reference sequence). CDR3 length equals 15 residues. The CDR3 sequence: CAWSAYSAGANEQYF. CDR3 bases: TGTGCCTGGAGTGCGTATAGTGCGGGAGCTAACGAGCAGTACTTC.

The V and J genes are TRBV4-1 and TRBJ1-1; D unclear. Germline-derived CDR1 and CDR2 are MGHRA and YSYEKL. The V end was cut by 1 base, the J end by 4 bases, with 10 bases between. The CDR3 has 14 amino acids. CDR3 loop: CASSQATGGTEAFF. The CDR3 DNA follows: TGCGCCAGCAGCCAAGCTACTGGAGGCACTGAAGCTTTCTTT.

The chain combines TRBV6-1 with TRBJ1-5; 10 bases match TRBD1. The CDR3 consists of 17 residues. J gave up 0 bases and V 4 bases, and 6 bases lay outside the gene matches. The germline V gene encodes CDR1 MNHNS and CDR2 SASEGT. The CDR3 DNA is TGTGCCAGCAGTGGGGGACAGGGGAGGGATAGCAATCAGCCCCAGCATTTT. This encodes CASSGGQGRDSNQPQHF.